This entry describes one T cell receptor (beta chain). The sample originates from a study of blood T cells in healthy people across ages. The wider study: Capture by template switching was about one barcoded beta molecule per two T cells.

For the second PCR, which ran for 7 to 11 cycles, a sample-barcoded 5' primer and a J-beta primer mix were used. TCRdb processed the 5' RACE reads anew with MiXCR; each CDR3 protein has one entry. The sample has 1.2 million to 1.5 million distinct CDR3 sequences, approximately 63% seen once. The study recruited healthy Caucasian donors from Russia who were aged about 6 to 100. Investigators took about 9.1 milliliters of peripheral blood from every donor. Germline lookup yields CDR1 MDHEN and CDR2 SYDVKM. This CDR3 has 13 amino acids. Germline trimming cut 8 bases from V and 5 bases from J; bases unmatched to any gene: 6.

The source material was blood. This TCR came from a man younger than 30 in good health. V usage is TRBV28 and J usage is TRBJ1-2, with 9 bases identical to TRBD1. The CDR3 reads CASGGTGIYGYTF. The CDR3 bases are TGTGCCAGCGGCGGGACAGGGATATATGGCTACACCTTC.